Listed here are 26 T cell receptor beta chains from one sample, sequenced in a study of PD-L1 blockade in urothelial cancer. Assay used: immunoSEQ multiplex PCR; TCRdb lists only in-frame clones, some missing. The top ten clones hold almost 4% of a sample with about 43,000 clones, around 88% of them seen once. The material was PBMCs, obtained around atezolizumab (anti-PD-L1) treatment. These receptors were obtained from an elderly man with urothelial cancer.

This chain joins TRBV30 and TRBJ1-2; 12 nucleotides match TRBD1. The CDR3 consists of 18 residues. Looked up from germline, CDR1 is GTSNPN and CDR2 is SVGIG (reference sequence). Losses at the gene ends were 2 bases for V and 8 bases for J; bases not matched to a gene: 18. In DNA, the CDR3 is TGTGCCTGGAGTCGGGCTTACCGAGGGACAGGGGGCAATTACGGCTACACCTTC. Its translation: CAWSRAYRGTGGNYGYTF.

This chain joins TRBV19 and TRBJ2-4; 10 bases line up with TRBD2. V lost 4 bases, J lost 2 bases, and 8 bases stayed unmatched. The CDR3 length is 17 residues. Germline V gene data show CDR1 as LNHDA and CDR2 as SQIVND (reference sequence). The CDR3 nucleotides are TGTGCCAGTAGTACGTCACCGGGACTAGCGACCAAAAACATTCAGTACTTC. Protein sequence: CASSTSPGLATKNIQYF.

V usage is TRBV4-1 and J usage is TRBJ1-5; D is perhaps TRBD1 (6 bases). CDR1 MGHRA and CDR2 YSYEKL come from the germline V gene. Trimming removed 1 base at V and 6 bases at J, with 13 bases between. This CDR3 spans 15 amino acids. The chain's CDR3 is CASSQGWQGSQPQHF. For the CDR3, the DNA is TGCGCCAGCAGCCAAGGGTGGCAGGGGAGTCAGCCCCAGCATTTT.

The chain recombines TRBV27 with TRBJ2-2; D unresolved. CDR1 is MNHEY and CDR2 is SMNVEV in the germline V gene (reference sequence). This CDR3 is built from 16 residues. Trimming shortened V by 2 bases and J by 0 bases, and 10 bases separated the two germline ends. The CDR3 loop is CASSLNWPSNTGELFF. CDR3 nucleotide sequence: TGTGCCAGCAGTTTAAATTGGCCCTCGAACACCGGGGAGCTGTTTTTT.

The J gene is TRBJ2-1, the V gene TRBV5-1, with 9 bases lining up with TRBD1. With V trimmed by 2 bases and J by 7 bases, 7 bases remained unmatched. Germline V CDR1 and CDR2: SGHRS, YFSETQ. This CDR3 comprises 15 residues. The CDR3 region has the DNA TGCGCCAGCAGCTTTGGGGACAGGGTATCTAATGAGCAGTTCTTC. This codes for CASSFGDRVSNEQFF.

J is TRBJ2-1 and V is TRBV7-2, with 8 bases aligning to TRBD1. In germline, CDR1 is SGHTA, CDR2 FQGNSA. Trimming took 4 bases from V and 9 from J; bases not matched to a gene: 2. The CDR3 runs to 12 residues. The CDR3 DNA reads as TGTGCCAGCAGCTCAGGGGGCACTGAGCAGTTCTTC. Residues: CASSSGGTEQFF.

The rearrangement uses TRBV27 and TRBJ2-3; 14 bases map to TRBD2. Germline CDR1 MNHEY, CDR2 SMNVEV (reference sequence). The V segment lost 2 bases and the J segment 3 bases; nucleotides outside the gene matches: 1. The CDR3 spans 16 residues. Written as DNA, the CDR3 is TGTGCCAGCAGTTTAGGGACTAGCGGGAGAACAGATACGCAGTATTTT. Its translation is CASSLGTSGRTDTQYF.

This clone showed up just a few times. The rearrangement links TRBV9 to TRBJ1-1; D is perhaps TRBD1 (6 bases). The CDR3 runs to 14 residues. Trimming cost V 0 bases and J 3 bases, with 9 bases left between them. Germline lookup yields CDR1 SGDLS and CDR2 YYNGEE. For the CDR3, the DNA is TGTGCCAGCAGCGTAGCTCCAGGGGACACTGAAGCTTTCTTT. Translating it yields CASSVAPGDTEAFF.

V is TRBV6-6 and J is TRBJ1-2, with 11 bases matching TRBD1. Germline trimming cut 6 bases from V and 2 bases from J; bases unmatched to any gene: 5. Germline CDR1 is MNHNY and CDR2 is SVGAGI (reference sequence). The CDR3 has 15 amino acids. The CDR3 DNA reads as TGTGCCAGCAGGTCTGGGACAGGGGGAAACTATGGCTACACCTTC. This encodes CASRSGTGGNYGYTF.

This clone was detected once. The V call is TRBV28, the J call TRBJ2-7; 10 bases align to TRBD2. Germline trimming cut 3 bases from V and 2 bases from J; bases unmatched to any gene: 4. Germline loops: CDR1 MDHEN, CDR2 SYDVKM. This CDR3 region has 15 residues. DNA for the CDR3: TGTGCCAGCAGTTTGACTAGCGGGTGGCCCTACGAGCAGTACTTC. Translating gives CASSLTSGWPYEQYF.

Worth noting for this clone: Relative to the germline gene, one junction end is altered; a read error may explain this. The rearrangement links TRBV7-9 to TRBJ1-1; D is uncertain. Germline V lookup: CDR1 SEHNR, CDR2 FQNEAQ (reference sequence). The CDR3 sequence is 11 residues long. For the CDR3, the DNA is TGTGCCAGCAGCTTAGGGTCTTCTATGATCTTT. The encoded protein is CASSLGSSMIF. The variable domain in full, completed from reference TRBV7-9 and TRBJ1-1, reads DTGVSQNPRHKITKRGQNVTFRCDPISEHNRLYWYRQTLGQGPEFLTYFQNEAQLEKSRLLSDRFSAERPKGSFSTLEIQRTEQGDSAMYLCASSLGSSMIFGQGTRLTVV.

This chain links TRBV29-1 with TRBJ1-1, with 11 bases matching TRBD1. CDR1 is SQVTM, CDR2 ANQGSEA, per germline. The V gene end was trimmed by 7 bases and the J gene end by 5 bases; junction bases not matched to a gene: 6. This CDR3 spans 13 amino acids. The CDR3 loop is CSGGQGAGTEAFF. The CDR3 DNA sequence: TGCAGCGGCGGACAGGGGGCTGGGACTGAAGCTTTCTTT.

V gene TRBV21-1 combines with J gene TRBJ1-2; no DNA check was done on the table's D call, TRBD1. TRBV21-1 is shown as a pseudogene. The length of the CDR3 is 15 residues. DNA for the CDR3: TGTGCCAGCAGCAATTGGACTACAGGGGCCTATGGCTACACCTTC. This translates into CASSNWTTGAYGYTF.

The chain uses TRBV6-5 and TRBJ1-2; 11 positions match TRBD1. With 6 bases clipped from V and 5 bases from J, the junction kept 8 bases outside the gene matches. The germline V gene has CDR1 MNHEY and CDR2 SVGAGI. This CDR3 is 15 amino acids long. CDR3 bases: TGTGCCAGCAGGGATCCGGGACAGGGGGTTTATGGCTACACCTTC. Translation gives CASRDPGQGVYGYTF.

This chain's CDR3 is CASSEASDIRQRNTEAFF. For the CDR3, the DNA is TGTGCCAGCAGTGAAGCTAGCGATATCCGGCAGAGGAACACTGAAGCTTTCTTT. V is TRBV6-1 and J is TRBJ1-1; no definite D call. The CDR3 loop spans 18 amino acids. V was shortened by 0 bases and J by 1 base, with 18 bases between the two germline ends. Germline CDR1 MNHNS, CDR2 SASEGT.

The chain combines TRBV7-2 with TRBJ2-2; TRBD1 matches 8 bases. This CDR3 region has 15 residues. Per the germline V gene, CDR1 is SGHTA and CDR2 is FQGNSA. V shed 1 base, J shed 6 bases, and the junction held 4 bases outside the gene matches. The CDR3 reads CASSLGTGIPGELFF. The CDR3 coding sequence is TGTGCCAGCAGCTTAGGGACAGGGATTCCCGGGGAGCTGTTTTTT.

This sequence joins TRBV6-5 and TRBJ2-4; TRBD2 matches at 7 bases. Looked up from germline, CDR1 is MNHEY and CDR2 is SVGAGI. The CDR3 length is 13 residues. Trimming at V came to 4 bases and at J to 8 bases, leaving 5 bases not matched to a gene. CDR3 sequence reads: CASSSWGRDIQYF. For the CDR3, the DNA is TGTGCCAGCAGTTCGTGGGGGAGGGACATTCAGTACTTC.

The CDR3 reads CASSIRPTGNTIYF. The CDR3 coding sequence is TGTGCCAGTAGTATCCGTCCTACTGGAAACACCATATATTTT. The chain has TRBV19 and TRBJ1-3; D remains ambiguous. Germline-derived CDR1 and CDR2 are LNHDA and SQIVND (reference sequence). The CDR3 is 14 amino acids. Trimming removed 3 bases from V and 2 bases from J, with 8 bases in between.

The chain carries TRBV2 and TRBJ2-3; 14 positions match TRBD2. The V segment lost 8 bases and the J segment 3 bases; nucleotides outside the gene matches: 1. Per the germline V gene, CDR1 is SNHLY and CDR2 is FYNNEI. The CDR3 is 14 amino acids. Written as DNA, the CDR3 is TGTGCCAGCCGACTAGCGGGAGGGACAGATACGCAGTATTTT. It translates to CASRLAGGTDTQYF.

The V and J genes are TRBV15 and TRBJ2-7; a possible D gene is TRBD2 (5 bases). The germline V gene encodes CDR1 LNHNV and CDR2 YYDKDF (reference sequence). This CDR3 has 14 residues. Trimming left V 3 bases short and J 0 bases short, with 9 bases between. The CDR3 DNA is TGTGCCACCAGCAGGCGAGGGCCCTCCTACGAGCAGTACTTC. Its translation: CATSRRGPSYEQYF.

A single count supports this clone. V is TRBV28 and J is TRBJ2-7; 7 bases line up with TRBD2. Germline CDR1 and CDR2: MDHEN and SYDVKM. The CDR3 runs to 15 residues. V lost 4 bases, J lost 4 bases, and 10 bases stayed unmatched. The CDR3 sequence: CASSSYLADPYEQYF. The DNA of the CDR3 is TGTGCCAGCAGTTCCTATCTAGCGGACCCTTACGAGCAGTACTTC.

The chain joins TRBV28 to TRBJ1-1; 10 bases match TRBD1. The CDR3 has 13 amino acids. Germline V gene sequence: CDR1 MDHEN, CDR2 SYDVKM. The trim removed 7 bases at V and 5 bases at J, leaving 4 bases unmatched. This CDR3 is CASIRTGGTEAFF. Here the CDR3 DNA reads TGTGCCAGCATCCGGACAGGGGGAACTGAAGCTTTCTTT.

The chain joins TRBV6-1 to TRBJ2-3, with TRBD2 matching 13 bases. V shed 8 bases, J shed 8 bases, and the junction held 7 bases outside the gene matches. Germline V gene data show CDR1 as MNHNS and CDR2 as SASEGT. CDR3 length equals 14 residues. The CDR3 region is CASAGTSGIRTQYF. As DNA, the CDR3 is TGTGCCAGCGCCGGGACTAGCGGGATTCGTACGCAGTATTTT.

CDR3 nucleotide sequence: TGTGCCAGCAGGGTGCCTTGGACAGTGAACACTGAAGCTTTCTTT. Translating it yields CASRVPWTVNTEAFF. The rearrangement links TRBV6-1 to TRBJ1-1; a possible D gene is TRBD1 (6 bases). V was pared by 6 bases and J by 0 bases, with 14 bases between. The CDR3 sequence is 15 residues long. Germline CDR1 reads MNHNS; CDR2 reads SASEGT.

The CDR3 sequence: CASSLGGRDGTGELFF. The CDR3 DNA follows: TGTGCCAGCAGCTTAGGCGGGAGGGATGGGACCGGGGAGCTGTTTTTT. V and J are TRBV7-2 and TRBJ2-2; 9 nucleotides agree with TRBD2. The CDR3 is made up of 16 amino acids. The ends lost 1 base at V and 5 bases at J; junction bases unmatched: 5. The germline V gene has CDR1 SGHTA and CDR2 FQGNSA.

This clone was observed once. The rearrangement joins TRBV5-1 to TRBJ2-1, with 8 nucleotides matching TRBD1. Unmatched junction bases numbered 8, after V lost 6 bases and J lost 15 bases. This CDR3 has 11 residues. CDR1 SGHRS and CDR2 YFSETQ come from the germline V gene. CDR3 nucleotide sequence: TGCGCCAGCACCCTGGACAGGGAGGCGTTCTTC. Translated, it gives CASTLDREAFF.